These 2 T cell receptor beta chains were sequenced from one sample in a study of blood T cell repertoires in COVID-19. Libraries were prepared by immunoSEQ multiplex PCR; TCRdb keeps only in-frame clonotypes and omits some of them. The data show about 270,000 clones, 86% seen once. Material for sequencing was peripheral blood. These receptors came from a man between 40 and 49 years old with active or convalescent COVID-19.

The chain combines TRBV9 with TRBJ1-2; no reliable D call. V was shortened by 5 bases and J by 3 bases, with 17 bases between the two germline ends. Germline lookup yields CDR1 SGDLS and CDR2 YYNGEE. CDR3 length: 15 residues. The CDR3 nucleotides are TGTGCCAGCAGTTCCCAGAGCGGAACCTACTATGGCTACACCTTC. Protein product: CASSSQSGTYYGYTF.

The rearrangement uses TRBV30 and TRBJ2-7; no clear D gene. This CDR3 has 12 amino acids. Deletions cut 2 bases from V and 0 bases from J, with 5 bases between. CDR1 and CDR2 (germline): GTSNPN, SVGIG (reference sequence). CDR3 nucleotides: TGTGCCTGGAGTTCGGGCTCCTACGAGCAGTACTTC. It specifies CAWSSGSYEQYF.